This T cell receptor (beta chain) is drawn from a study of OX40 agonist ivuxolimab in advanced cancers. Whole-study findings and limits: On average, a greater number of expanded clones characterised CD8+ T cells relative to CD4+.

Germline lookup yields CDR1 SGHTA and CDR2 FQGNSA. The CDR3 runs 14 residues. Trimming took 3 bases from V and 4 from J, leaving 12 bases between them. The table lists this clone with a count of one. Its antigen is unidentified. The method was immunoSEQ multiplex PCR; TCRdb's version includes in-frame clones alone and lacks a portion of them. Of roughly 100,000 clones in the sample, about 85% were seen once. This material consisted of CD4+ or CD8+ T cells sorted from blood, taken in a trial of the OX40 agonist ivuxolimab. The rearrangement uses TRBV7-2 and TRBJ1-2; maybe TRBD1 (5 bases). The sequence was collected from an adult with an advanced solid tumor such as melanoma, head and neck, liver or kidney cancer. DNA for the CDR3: TGTGCCAGCAGCTTCGACAGTTTGGCCTATGGCTACACCTTC. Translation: CASSFDSLAYGYTF.